The 15 T cell receptor beta chains reported below all come from one sample, sequenced in a study of T cells in tumors after PD-1 blockade. TCRdb's table, derived via immunoSEQ multiplex PCR, lists solely in-frame clones and lacks some. The data hold roughly 15,000 clones, with roughly four fifths observed a single time. The sequenced sample was PBMCs, obtained after anti-PD-1 treatment. These receptors all come from a human donor with basal cell carcinoma.

This clone was observed a few times. The J gene is TRBJ2-3, the V gene TRBV7-3; D uncertain. The V end was cut by 5 bases, the J end by 3 bases, with 9 bases between. Germline V CDR1 and CDR2: SGHTA, FQGTGA. CDR3 size: 13 residues. The DNA for the CDR3 is TGTGCCAGCAGCGTAATTGGTACAGATACGCAGTATTTT. Protein product: CASSVIGTDTQYF.

The genes are TRBV5-6 and TRBJ2-3; unclear D gene. The V and J ends lost 1 base and 1 base respectively, with 7 bases between them. The CDR3 is made up of 14 amino acids. The germline V gene has CDR1 SGHDT and CDR2 YYEEEE. CDR3 loop: CASSLRAGTDTQYF. In nucleotides, the CDR3 is TGTGCCAGCAGCTTGCGTGCAGGCACAGATACGCAGTATTTT.

In the case of this clone: The same CDR3 can be traced to other DNA sequences in this sample. The chain combines TRBV2 with TRBJ2-1; 8 nucleotides match TRBD2. The CDR3 is 19 amino acids. The ends lost 8 bases at V and 0 bases at J; junction bases unmatched: 18. Germline V gene lookup returns CDR1 SNHLY and CDR2 FYNNEI. The CDR3 protein is CASCHGGAGAGSSYNEQFF. The DNA of the CDR3 is TGTGCCAGCTGTCACGGGGGGGCGGGGGCGGGGAGCTCCTACAATGAGCAGTTCTTC.

The chain employs TRBV2 and TRBJ2-6; D not resolved. The CDR3 is 16 residues long. Trimming took 7 bases from V and 2 from J, leaving 15 bases between them. Germline CDR1 reads SNHLY; CDR2 reads FYNNEI. The CDR3 reads CASIQDRVTGANVLTF. In nucleotides, the CDR3 is TGTGCCAGCATTCAGGATAGAGTAACTGGGGCCAACGTCCTGACTTTC.

This chain links TRBV4-2 with TRBJ2-2, with 13 bases fitting TRBD2. Unmatched junction bases numbered 15, after V lost 4 bases and J lost 10 bases. Germline CDR1 reads LGHNA; CDR2 reads YNFKEQ. The CDR3 contains 18 residues. The CDR3 is CASSRTRGLAGVPAELFF. In DNA, the CDR3 is TGTGCCAGCAGCCGCACCCGTGGACTAGCGGGGGTACCGGCGGAGCTGTTTTTT.

The V gene is TRBV27, the J gene TRBJ2-3; D is unclear. Trimming took off 2 bases at V and 3 bases at J, with 6 bases between the two ends. Per the germline V gene, CDR1 is MNHEY and CDR2 is SMNVEV (reference sequence). The CDR3 has 13 residues. CDR3 bases: TGTGCCAGCAGTTTAGGTTCGACAGATACGCAGTATTTT. This codes for CASSLGSTDTQYF.

The rearrangement links TRBV7-2 to TRBJ2-7; 11 bases match TRBD2. The V gene's germline CDR1 is SGHTA and CDR2 FQGNSA. CDR3 length: 16 amino acids. The V segment lost 5 bases and the J segment 2 bases; nucleotides outside the gene matches: 8. The CDR3 nucleotides are TGTGCCAGCAGCACTAGCGGGGGTATAATCCCCTACGAGCAGTACTTC. Residues: CASSTSGGIIPYEQYF.

The chain employs TRBV7-9 and TRBJ2-1; D may be TRBD2 (6 bases). V shed 3 bases and J shed 1 base, with 7 bases lying between them. Germline CDR1 reads SEHNR; CDR2 reads FQNEAQ (reference sequence). CDR3 length: 14 residues. CDR3 sequence reads: CASSLEGSYNEQFF. CDR3 nucleotide sequence: TGTGCCAGCAGCTTGGAGGGTTCCTACAATGAGCAGTTCTTC. The whole variable domain, filled in from reference TRBV7-9 and TRBJ2-1, reads DTGVSQNPRHKITKRGQNVTFRCDPISEHNRLYWYRQTLGQGPEFLTYFQNEAQLEKSRLLSDRFSAERPKGSFSTLEIQRTEQGDSAMYLCASSLEGSYNEQFFGPGTRLTVL.

CDR3 nucleotide sequence: TGTGCCCGCTGTCAAGGGGGGGCGCGGGAGGGGAGCTCCTACAATGAGCAGTTCTTC. Protein: CARCQGGAREGSSYNEQFF. The chain links TRBV2 to TRBJ2-1, with 9 bases that match TRBD2. V dropped 11 bases and J dropped 0; count of bases not matched to a gene: 20. CDR3 size: 19 residues. Germline values: CDR1 SNHLY, CDR2 FYNNEI.

This clone is a singleton in its sample. This chain joins TRBV5-6 and TRBJ2-5; 11 bases match TRBD1. CDR3 length equals 15 residues. Trimming at V came to 4 bases and at J to 7 bases, leaving 9 bases not matched to a gene. Germline lookup yields CDR1 SGHDT and CDR2 YYEEEE. DNA of the CDR3: TGTGCCAGCAGCAGGCTGGGACAGGGGGTACGGACCCAGTACTTC. Translating it yields CASSRLGQGVRTQYF. The full variable domain, rest sourced from reference TRBV5-6 and TRBJ2-5, is DAGVTQSPTHLIKTRGQQVTLRCSPKSGHDTVSWYQQALGQGPQFIFQYYEEEERQRGNFPDRFSGHQFPNYSSELNVNALLLGDSALYLCASSRLGQGVRTQYFGPGTRLLVL.

This clone is a singleton in its sample. The gene calls are TRBV4-1 and TRBJ2-3, with D possibly being TRBD1 or TRBD2 (5 bases each). Per the germline V gene, CDR1 is MGHRA and CDR2 is YSYEKL. V was cut by 6 bases and J by 8 bases, with 15 bases left in between. The CDR3 loop spans 13 amino acids. CDR3 in DNA: TGCGCCAGCAGTGGAATAGGGGCGGGTACGCAGTATTTT. Residues: CASSGIGAGTQYF.

The chain is built from TRBV3-1 (or the pseudogene TRBV3-2) and TRBJ1-6; weak D call: TRBD1 (5 bases). The CDR3 consists of 13 residues. CDR1 and CDR2 (germline): LGHDT, YNNKEL (reference sequence). Trimming left V 2 bases short and J 8 bases short, with 7 bases between. Here the CDR3 reads CASSQMGDSPLHF. As DNA, the CDR3 is TGTGCCAGCAGCCAAATGGGGGATTCACCCCTCCACTTT.

This clone was seen a single time. As DNA, the CDR3 is TGTGCCAGCAGTGACTCCCCTGGTAGCGCCTACGAGCAGTACTTC. It translates to CASSDSPGSAYEQYF. This chain joins TRBV6-4 and TRBJ2-7, with D maybe TRBD2 (5 bases). With 0 bases removed from V and 2 bases from J, the gap between germline ends came to 11 bases. This CDR3 region has 15 residues. Germline V gene sequence: CDR1 MRHNA, CDR2 SNTAGT.

V and J are TRBV2 and TRBJ2-1; 10 bases are shared with TRBD2. With 2 bases clipped from V and 6 bases from J, the junction kept 10 bases outside the gene matches. The CDR3 covers 17 residues. Germline V CDR1 and CDR2: SNHLY, FYNNEI. CDR3 protein: CASSELAGVPLGNEQFF. The CDR3 coding sequence is TGTGCCAGCAGTGAACTAGCGGGAGTTCCTCTGGGCAATGAGCAGTTCTTC.

The chain recombines TRBV6-4 with TRBJ2-2, with a tentative D call TRBD1 (5 bases). Per germline, CDR1 MRHNA and CDR2 SNTAGT. The CDR3 consists of 14 residues. With 3 bases removed from V and 4 bases from J, the gap between germline ends came to 9 bases. CDR3 protein: CASSEGPSTGELFF. The CDR3 DNA sequence: TGTGCCAGCAGTGAGGGGCCGAGCACCGGGGAGCTGTTTTTT.